This T cell receptor (beta chain) emerged from a study of blood T cell repertoires in COVID-19. On the study more broadly: Nucleic acid was either cDNA or gDNA, and it came from T cells, B-cell-depleted T cells, or PBMCs.

In the study's own analysis: Cell counts per sample came from amplifying reference gene primers. Some clones are missing from TCRdb's copy, which holds only in-frame ones; the method was immunoSEQ multiplex PCR. The V and J calls and the clone size are those of that table, but D and trimming were determined from the DNA. The sample gives roughly 200,000 clones, about 90% of which show up once; about 1.2% is in the top ten. CDR1 and CDR2 from the germline V gene are DFQATT and SNEGSKA (reference sequence). This CDR3 contains 15 residues. Trimming removed 3 bases at V and 5 bases at J, with 17 bases between. Those enrolled, adults aged 18 to 89 years, came from about two dozen US areas. What the recovered Cohort 3 donors had was two negative PCRs, clearance, or symptom resolution.

The specimen was PBMCs or T cells enriched from blood (not recorded which). The chain carries TRBV20-1 and TRBJ1-5; D call uncertain. The sequence was obtained from a man aged 30-40 years who had recovered from COVID-19. The DNA of the CDR3 is TGCAGTGCTAGTCTAGGGAACGGCGGGGATCAGCCCCAGCATTTT. It yields the protein CSASLGNGGDQPQHF.